The 23 T cell receptor beta chains below all came from one sample that was sequenced in a study of CD8+ T cells in alopecia areata. Sequencing used cDNA as its template, made by extracting RNA and reverse transcribing it. TCRdb keeps only in-frame clones here, not all; method: immunoSEQ multiplex PCR. The data show 200,000 to 250,000 clones, 50% to 75% seen once. Treatment reported: oral pan-JAK inhibitor, 5-10 mg twice daily. The sample was CD4+ T cells sorted from blood, taken at week 4, from a patient treated with tofacitinib. The source is a human donor with alopecia areata.

This clone was seen a few times. The chain combines TRBV5-8 with TRBJ2-3, with 7 bases aligning to TRBD2. The CDR3 contains 18 residues. With V trimmed by 0 bases and J by 0 bases, 10 bases remained unmatched. Per germline, CDR1 SGHTS and CDR2 YDEGEE. CDR3 sequence (DNA): TGTGCCAGCAGCTTGGCCGCGGGGACTACCCGAAGCACAGATACGCAGTATTTT. Protein: CASSLAAGTTRSTDTQYF.

This clone appeared once. This chain joins TRBV25-1 and TRBJ2-1; 12 bases fit TRBD2. This CDR3 region has 16 residues. Germline CDR1 and CDR2: MGHDK and SYGVNS. The V gene end was trimmed by 2 bases and the J gene end by 1 base; junction bases not matched to a gene: 0. This chain's CDR3 is CASSELAGGSYNEQFF. CDR3 nucleotides: TGTGCCAGCAGTGAACTAGCGGGGGGGTCCTACAATGAGCAGTTCTTC. The variable domain in full, with the rest retrieved from reference TRBV25-1 and TRBJ2-1, is EADIYQTPRYLVIGTGKKITLECSQTMGHDKMYWYQQDPGMELHLIHYSYGVNSTEKGDLSSESTVSRIRTEHFPLTLESARPSHTSQYLCASSELAGGSYNEQFFGPGTRLTVL.

The rearrangement uses TRBV5-4 and TRBJ1-6; 7 bases line up with TRBD1. Germline CDR1 and CDR2: SGHNT and YYREEE (reference sequence). The CDR3 length is 14 residues. The ends lost 1 base at V and 7 bases at J; junction bases unmatched: 2. Written as DNA, the CDR3 is TGTGCCAGCAGCTTGTCGGACAGGAATTCACCCCTCCACTTT. Its protein is CASSLSDRNSPLHF.

The chain joins TRBV29-1 to TRBJ1-1; 7 bases agree with TRBD1. V shed 0 bases, J shed 4 bases, and the junction held 2 bases outside the gene matches. CDR1 SQVTM and CDR2 ANQGSEA come from the germline V gene. This CDR3 comprises 13 residues. The CDR3 region is CSVEEDRTTEAFF. The CDR3 DNA sequence: TGCAGCGTTGAAGAGGACAGGACCACTGAAGCTTTCTTT.

CDR3 residues: CASSEYRYGYTF. CDR3 nucleotide sequence: TGTGCCAGCAGTGAGTACCGCTATGGCTACACCTTC. The V gene is TRBV2, the J gene TRBJ1-2; D gene uncertain. CDR3 length: 12 amino acids. V lost 3 bases to trimming and J lost 4 bases, with 6 bases between them. Germline V gene sequence: CDR1 SNHLY, CDR2 FYNNEI.

The chain combines TRBV9 with TRBJ1-4; the match to TRBD1 covers 10 bases. V shed 3 bases, J shed 8 bases, and the junction held 10 bases outside the gene matches. The germline V gene encodes CDR1 SGDLS and CDR2 YYNGEE. CDR3 length: 16 residues. This CDR3 reads CASSAAGTGEVEKLFF. Written as DNA, the CDR3 is TGTGCCAGCAGCGCCGCCGGGACAGGGGAAGTGGAAAAACTGTTTTTT. Full variable domain (missing parts from reference TRBV9 and TRBJ1-4): DSGVTQTPKHLITATGQRVTLRCSPRSGDLSVYWYQQSLDQGLQFLIQYYNGEERAKGNILERFSAQQFPDLHSELNLSSLELGDSALYFCASSAAGTGEVEKLFFGSGTQLSVL.

This chain links TRBV9 with TRBJ2-5, with 9 bases that match TRBD2. The J call may be incorrect, as the DNA end agrees better with TRBJ2-7. The CDR3 has 15 residues. The germline V gene encodes CDR1 SGDLS and CDR2 YYNGEE. DNA for the CDR3: TGTGCCAGCAGCGGACGGCGGGGGGGATCCTACGAGCAGTACTTC. Its translation is CASSGRRGGSYEQYF.

A single count supports this clone. The chain is built from TRBV5-1 and TRBJ2-7, with D possibly TRBD1 on 6 matching bases. Germline CDR1 SGHRS, CDR2 YFSETQ. This CDR3 has 14 amino acids. Trimming removed 1 base from V and 3 bases from J, with 11 bases in between. CDR3 amino acids: CASSLLLDSYEQYF. The DNA of the CDR3 is TGCGCCAGCAGCTTGTTGCTGGACAGCTACGAGCAGTACTTC.

The CDR3 is CASSLGPGMNTEAFF. CDR3 nucleotides: TGTGCCAGCAGCTTAGGGCCCGGCATGAACACTGAAGCTTTCTTT. V usage is TRBV7-9 and J usage is TRBJ1-1; D is unclear. V gave up 1 base and J gave up 0 bases, with 9 bases separating them. In germline, CDR1 is SEHNR, CDR2 FQNEAQ (reference sequence). This CDR3 region has 15 residues.

The genes are TRBV10-3 and TRBJ1-1, with TRBD1 matching 8 bases. Looked up from germline, CDR1 is ENHRY and CDR2 is SYGVKD. V gave up 4 bases and J gave up 8 bases; unmatched junction bases: 6. CDR3 length equals 13 residues. For the CDR3, the DNA is TGTGCCATCAGTGGGGACAGGAGAGACGAAGCTTTCTTT. This encodes CAISGDRRDEAFF.

This clone has a single count. This rearrangement joins TRBV5-4 to TRBJ2-3, with a tentative D call TRBD2 (6 bases). V was clipped by 0 bases and J by 1 base, with 18 bases between them. The CDR3 runs to 18 residues. Germline V gene sequence: CDR1 SGHNT, CDR2 YYREEE (reference sequence). The CDR3: CASSLAGLGSGGTDTQYF. In DNA form, the CDR3 reads TGTGCCAGCAGCTTGGCCGGCTTAGGATCGGGGGGCACAGATACGCAGTATTTT.

The rearrangement uses TRBV5-1 and TRBJ2-7; D is unclear. This CDR3 is 13 amino acids long. The germline CDR1 and CDR2 sequences are SGHRS and YFSETQ. Trimming shortened V by 4 bases and J by 6 bases, and 14 bases separated the two germline ends. The CDR3 protein is CASSTLQSGEQYF. The CDR3 coding sequence is TGCGCCAGCAGCACACTACAGTCAGGCGAGCAGTACTTC.

V gene TRBV4-1 combines with J gene TRBJ2-1; 11 bases align to TRBD2. J was trimmed by 6 bases and V by 1 base; bases with no gene match: 8. In germline, CDR1 is MGHRA, CDR2 YSYEKL. The CDR3 consists of 17 residues. CDR3 sequence (DNA): TGCGCCAGCAGCCAAGGACTAGCGGGGTCTGTTCGCAATGAGCAGTTCTTC. Protein: CASSQGLAGSVRNEQFF.

The genes are TRBV4-1 and TRBJ2-5, with TRBD2 matching over 12 bases. Germline assignment: CDR1 MGHRA and CDR2 YSYEKL. This CDR3 comprises 17 residues. Germline trimming cut 3 bases from V and 5 bases from J; bases unmatched to any gene: 10. CDR3 DNA sequence: TGCGCCAGCAGCCACGGACTAGCGGGGCTACGGGGGGAGACCCAGTACTTC. Protein: CASSHGLAGLRGETQYF.

This clone occurred a few times. This rearrangement joins TRBV4-1 to TRBJ2-3; a possible D gene is TRBD2 (6 bases). CDR1 is MGHRA and CDR2 is YSYEKL in the germline V gene. The CDR3 is made up of 15 amino acids. Trimming stripped 1 base from V and 4 bases from J, with 12 bases between. CDR3 bases: TGCGCCAGCAGCCAAGGGAACGGGGGTGCAGATACGCAGTATTTT. It translates to CASSQGNGGADTQYF.

This clone showed up just a few times. The genes are TRBV7-9 and TRBJ2-2; 8 nucleotides match TRBD1. CDR3 length equals 17 residues. The junction had 9 bases not matched to a gene; V was cut back by 4 bases and J by 2 bases. The germline gives CDR1 SEHNR, CDR2 FQNEAQ (reference sequence). CDR3 protein: CASSSTGGIKNTGELFF. The CDR3 nucleotides read TGTGCCAGCAGCTCTACAGGGGGGATCAAAAACACCGGGGAGCTGTTTTTT.

The rearrangement uses TRBV15 and TRBJ1-1; the D gene is possibly TRBD1 (5 bases). Germline values: CDR1 LNHNV, CDR2 YYDKDF (reference sequence). The V and J ends lost 2 bases and 1 base respectively, with 11 bases between them. The CDR3 contains 15 residues. The CDR3 loop is CATSRYVGGNTEAFF. In DNA, the CDR3 is TGTGCCACCAGCAGATACGTGGGGGGGAACACTGAAGCTTTCTTT.

The sample holds a few counts of this clone. The gene calls are TRBV29-1 and TRBJ2-7, with no clear D. The CDR3 loop spans 12 amino acids. V was cut by 4 bases and J by 5 bases, with 12 bases left in between. Germline assignment: CDR1 SQVTM and CDR2 ANQGSEA. The DNA of the CDR3 is TGCAGCGTTGGCAGGAGCTTCAACGAGCAGTACTTC. It translates to CSVGRSFNEQYF.

The chain recombines TRBV6-5 with TRBJ2-5, with D maybe TRBD1 (6 bases). Trimming removed 4 bases from V and 3 bases from J, with 9 bases in between. Per the germline V gene, CDR1 is MNHEY and CDR2 is SVGAGI. This CDR3 spans 13 amino acids. The CDR3 coding sequence is TGTGCCAGCAGTTGGGGGCGCAAAGAGACCCAGTACTTC. Translating gives CASSWGRKETQYF.

The V and J genes are TRBV30 and TRBJ1-2; TRBD1 aligns across 7 bases. V lost 4 bases and J lost 2; bases outside the gene matches: 1. The CDR3 loop spans 12 amino acids. Germline CDR1 reads GTSNPN; CDR2 reads SVGIG (reference sequence). The CDR3 here is CAWMTGNYGYTF. The CDR3 DNA sequence: TGTGCCTGGATGACAGGGAACTATGGCTACACCTTC.

This clone was counted a few times. The V gene is TRBV4-2, the J gene TRBJ1-2, with D uncertain. The CDR3 length is 15 residues. From germline, CDR1 is LGHNA and CDR2 YNFKEQ. The V end was cut by 1 base, the J end by 4 bases, with 13 bases between. The CDR3 coding sequence is TGTGCCAGCAGCCAAGGACCGCGAGGCTTCTATGGCTACACCTTC. Translation gives CASSQGPRGFYGYTF.

This clone was counted only a few times. J is TRBJ2-7 and V is TRBV2, with a tentative D call TRBD1 (6 bases). Germline values: CDR1 SNHLY, CDR2 FYNNEI. Trimming pared 4 bases from V and 7 bases from J, leaving 11 bases between. This CDR3 comprises 12 residues. The CDR3 DNA reads as TGTGCCAGCAGTGCTCAGGGGTTTGAGCAGTACTTC. Protein sequence: CASSAQGFEQYF.

The sample holds one count of this clone. This chain connects TRBV25-1 to TRBJ2-1; D ambiguous. The V end lost 4 bases, the J end lost 4 bases, and 14 bases lay between the germline ends. Germline CDR1 and CDR2: MGHDK and SYGVNS. The CDR3 loop spans 15 amino acids. The CDR3 DNA reads TGTGCCAGCAGTGGGGTTTGGGATCAATACAATGAGCAGTTCTTC. Its protein is CASSGVWDQYNEQFF. Full variable domain (missing parts from reference TRBV25-1 and TRBJ2-1): EADIYQTPRYLVIGTGKKITLECSQTMGHDKMYWYQQDPGMELHLIHYSYGVNSTEKGDLSSESTVSRIRTEHFPLTLESARPSHTSQYLCASSGVWDQYNEQFFGPGTRLTVL.